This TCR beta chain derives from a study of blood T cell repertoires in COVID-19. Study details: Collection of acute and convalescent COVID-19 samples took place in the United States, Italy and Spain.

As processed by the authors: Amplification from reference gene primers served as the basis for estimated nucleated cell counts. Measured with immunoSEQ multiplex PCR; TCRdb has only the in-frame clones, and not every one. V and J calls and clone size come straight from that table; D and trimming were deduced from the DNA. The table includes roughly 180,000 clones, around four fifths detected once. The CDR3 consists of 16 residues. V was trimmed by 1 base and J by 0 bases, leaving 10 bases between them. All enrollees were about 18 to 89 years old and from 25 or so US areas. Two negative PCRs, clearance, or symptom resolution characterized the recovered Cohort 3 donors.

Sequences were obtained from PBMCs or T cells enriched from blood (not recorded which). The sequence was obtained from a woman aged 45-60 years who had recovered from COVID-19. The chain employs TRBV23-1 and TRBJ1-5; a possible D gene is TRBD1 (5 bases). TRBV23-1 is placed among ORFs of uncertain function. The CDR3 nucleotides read TGCGCCAGCAGTCAATTGGGGCCTCATAGCAATCAGCCCCAGCATTTT. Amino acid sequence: CASSQLGPHSNQPQHF.